Following are 19 T cell receptor beta chains from one sample sequenced in a study of blood T cells in healthy people across ages. The second PCR ran about 6 to 11 cycles with a sample-barcoded 5' primer and J-beta primers. TCRdb analysed the 5' RACE reads with MiXCR anew, one entry per CDR3 protein. The sample includes about 1.8 million distinct CDR3 sequences, around half of them seen just once. The specimen was blood. The receptors were gathered from a woman aged 40-49 years in good health.

The V and J genes are TRBV5-1 and TRBJ2-4, with D perhaps TRBD1 (5 bases). The end of the DNA is better explained by TRBJ2-7, so the J call may be wrong. This CDR3 is built from 14 residues. Germline values: CDR1 SGHRS, CDR2 YFSETQ. CDR3 nucleotides: TGCGCCAGCACCCCTGGGGCGGTTTCCTACGAGCAGTACTTC. This codes for CASTPGAVSYEQYF.

This chain joins TRBV6-2 or TRBV6-3 and TRBJ1-6, with unresolved D. Trimming removed 2 bases at V and 10 bases at J, with 12 bases between. The CDR3 is 14 residues long. Germline CDR1 reads MNHEY; CDR2 reads SVGEGT. The CDR3 region is CASSYMTVGSPLHF. CDR3 in DNA: TGTGCCAGCAGTTACATGACTGTTGGGTCACCCCTCCACTTT.

This clonotype was seen only once. The J gene is TRBJ2-5, the V gene TRBV5-5, with D possibly matching TRBD2 (5 bases). Trimming took off 4 bases at V and 11 bases at J, with 18 bases between the two ends. Germline values: CDR1 SGHKS, CDR2 YYEKEE (reference sequence). This CDR3 contains 13 residues. The CDR3 here is CASSTGIYNEQYF. CDR3 DNA sequence: TGTGCCAGCAGCACCGGGATTTACAATGAGCAGTACTTC.

The chain uses TRBV5-1 and TRBJ2-5; tentatively, D is TRBD2 (6 bases). The germline V gene encodes CDR1 SGHRS and CDR2 YFSETQ. The CDR3 sequence is 15 residues long. Trimming shortened V by 0 bases and J by 4 bases, and 13 bases separated the two germline ends. The CDR3 nucleotides read TGCGCCAGCAGCTTGGCCCGCGGGGTAGCAGAGACCCAGTACTTC. It specifies CASSLARGVAETQYF.

This clonotype has a count of ten or more. The gene calls are TRBV6-6 and TRBJ2-5; either TRBD1 or TRBD2 may supply D (5 bases each). V shed 0 bases and J shed 5 bases, with 13 bases lying between them. The CDR3 spans 15 residues. CDR1 and CDR2 (germline): MNHNY, SVGAGI (reference sequence). CDR3 in amino acids: CASSYSRGAGETQYF. The CDR3 DNA reads TGTGCCAGCAGTTACTCTCGAGGGGCCGGGGAGACCCAGTACTTC.

This clonotype was seen once. The chain carries TRBV4-1 and TRBJ2-2, with 7 bases aligning to TRBD1. Trimming cost V 2 bases and J 7 bases; bases outside gene matches: 7. CDR3 length: 15 residues. Germline CDR1 is MGHRA and CDR2 is YSYEKL. DNA for the CDR3: TGCGCCAGCAGCCAATTAGACAGGGATGGCGGGGAGCTGTTTTTT. It yields the protein CASSQLDRDGGELFF.

The CDR3 is CATSRGGGVADTQYF. DNA of the CDR3: TGTGCCACCAGCAGAGGTGGGGGGGTCGCAGATACGCAGTATTTT. The gene calls are TRBV15 and TRBJ2-3, with 7 bases lining up with TRBD2. Trimming at V came to 1 base and at J to 4 bases, leaving 5 bases not matched to a gene. The germline gives CDR1 LNHNV, CDR2 YYDKDF (reference sequence). CDR3 length equals 15 residues.

Only a few counts were recorded for this clonotype. The CDR3 sequence: CASSLVNLPGQGGEKLFF. The CDR3 region has the DNA TGTGCCAGCAGCTTAGTAAACTTACCGGGACAGGGCGGTGAAAAACTGTTTTTT. The chain employs TRBV7-8 and TRBJ1-4; 9 nucleotides agree with TRBD1. CDR1 is SGHVS and CDR2 is FQNEAQ in the germline V gene. V was clipped by 1 base and J by 7 bases; unmatched bases: 13. This CDR3 has 18 residues. The whole variable domain, filled in from reference TRBV7-8 and TRBJ1-4, reads GAGVSQSPRYKVAKRGQDVALRCDPISGHVSLFWYQQALGQGPEFLTYFQNEAQLDKSGLPSDRFFAERPEGSVSTLKIQRTQQEDSAVYLCASSLVNLPGQGGEKLFFGSGTQLSVL.

This clonotype has just a few counts. V usage is TRBV7-8 and J usage is TRBJ2-3, with 11 nucleotides matching TRBD2. The CDR3 extends over 16 amino acids. Per the germline V gene, CDR1 is SGHVS and CDR2 is FQNEAQ. After removal of 2 bases from V and 4 bases from J, the junction contained 5 bases not matched to a gene. Here the CDR3 DNA reads TGTGCCAGCAGCTTACGGCTAGCGGGGGGATCAGATACGCAGTATTTT. Protein product: CASSLRLAGGSDTQYF.

The chain uses TRBV10-3 and TRBJ1-2, with D possibly being TRBD1 (6 bases). Trimming removed 6 bases at V and 0 bases at J, with 11 bases between. This CDR3 contains 14 residues. The V gene's germline CDR1 is ENHRY and CDR2 SYGVKD. CDR3 in amino acids: CAIREDSTNYGYTF. CDR3 sequence (DNA): TGTGCCATCAGGGAGGACAGTACTAACTATGGCTACACCTTC.

This rearrangement joins TRBV5-6 to TRBJ1-1; 7 bases agree with TRBD1. The germline gives CDR1 SGHDT, CDR2 YYEEEE. The length of the CDR3 is 13 residues. Trimming removed 4 bases from V and 6 bases from J; junction bases left unmatched: 6. CDR3 bases: TGTGCCAGCAGCGAGACAGGGTCACCTGAAGCTTTCTTT. It is translated as CASSETGSPEAFF.

V gene TRBV7-3 combines with J gene TRBJ2-3; D unresolved. Trimming stripped 2 bases from V and 0 bases from J, with 15 bases between. Germline CDR1 and CDR2: SGHTA and FQGTGA. The CDR3 is 17 amino acids. This chain's CDR3 is CASSLGTGRSSTDTQYF. CDR3 nucleotides: TGTGCCAGCAGCTTAGGTACCGGACGGAGTAGCACAGATACGCAGTATTTT. The entire variable domain, with the rest obtained from reference TRBV7-3 and TRBJ2-3, is as follows: GAGVSQTPSNKVTEKGKYVELRCDPISGHTALYWYRQSLGQGPEFLIYFQGTGAADDSGLPNDRFFAVRPEGSVSTLKIQRTERGDSAVYLCASSLGTGRSSTDTQYFGPGTRLTVL.

The V and J genes are TRBV28 and TRBJ2-1; weak D call: TRBD1 (6 bases). The CDR3 is made up of 15 amino acids. Between the trimmed V and J ends, which lost 3 bases and 4 bases, there was a span of 13 bases. CDR1 MDHEN and CDR2 SYDVKM come from the germline V gene. In DNA, the CDR3 is TGTGCCAGCAGTTTTGTGGGTACAGGGTACAATGAGCAGTTCTTC. Encoded protein: CASSFVGTGYNEQFF. The full variable domain, completed using reference TRBV28 and TRBJ2-1, is DVKVTQSSRYLVKRTGEKVFLECVQDMDHENMFWYRQDPGLGLRLIYFSYDVKMKEKGDIPEGYSVSREKKERFSLILESASTNQTSMYLCASSFVGTGYNEQFFGPGTRLTVL.

The chain combines TRBV10-3 with TRBJ2-3; no reliable D call. This CDR3 spans 13 amino acids. Germline values: CDR1 ENHRY, CDR2 SYGVKD. V was cut by 3 bases and J by 6 bases, with 10 bases left in between. The DNA for the CDR3 is TGTGCCATCAGTGACAGCTTAGGGGATACGCAGTATTTT. Translating it yields CAISDSLGDTQYF.

For this clonotype: The junction shows a germline mismatch at one end, possibly a read error. The V call is TRBV7-7, the J call TRBJ2-1; 9 bases match TRBD1. The germline V gene has CDR1 SSHAT and CDR2 FNYEAQ (reference sequence). The CDR3 sequence is 17 residues long. CDR3 sequence reads: CASSFGDRDRDCNEQFF. The CDR3 DNA is TGTGCTAGCAGCTTTGGAGACCGGGACAGGGACTGCAATGAGCAGTTCTTC.

The chain is built from TRBV7-2 and TRBJ2-3; tentative D call: TRBD2 (5 bases). The CDR3 is 14 amino acids. V gave up 6 bases and J gave up 1 base, with 11 bases separating them. Germline V CDR1 and CDR2: SGHTA, FQGNSA. CDR3 sequence reads: CASSYDSGTDTQYF. DNA for the CDR3: TGTGCCAGCAGTTATGATAGCGGCACAGATACGCAGTATTTT.

This clonotype was seen a handful of times. V gene TRBV5-1 combines with J gene TRBJ2-5; D may be TRBD2 (6 bases). V gave up 4 bases and J gave up 5 bases, with 15 bases separating them. CDR1 SGHRS and CDR2 YFSETQ come from the germline V gene. The CDR3 is 14 amino acids. Written as DNA, the CDR3 is TGCGCCAGCAGCGCCCAAGGAGGGAGGGAGACCCAGTACTTC. Its protein product is CASSAQGGRETQYF.

The chain joins TRBV27 to TRBJ2-3; 8 nucleotides agree with TRBD1. Germline loops: CDR1 MNHEY, CDR2 SMNVEV (reference sequence). Germline trimming cut 5 bases from V and 1 base from J; bases unmatched to any gene: 8. The CDR3 contains 16 residues. The CDR3 region is CASSTRQGWGTDTQYF. The CDR3 DNA sequence: TGTGCCAGCAGTACAAGACAGGGGTGGGGCACAGATACGCAGTATTTT.

The V call is TRBV18, the J call TRBJ1-1; 10 bases are a match to TRBD1. V trimming: 6 bases; J trimming: 3 bases; junction bases outside the gene matches: 4. In germline, CDR1 is KGHSH, CDR2 LQKENI. The CDR3 extends over 14 amino acids. The CDR3 spells CASSPTGGDTEAFF. DNA for the CDR3: TGTGCCAGCTCCCCGACAGGGGGCGACACTGAAGCTTTCTTT.